This T cell receptor (beta chain) derives from a study of CD8 T cells in Susac syndrome. V was pared by 1 base and J by 9 bases, with 13 bases between. Germline V gene sequence: CDR1 DFQATT, CDR2 SNEGSKA (reference sequence). The length of the CDR3 is 13 residues. Random hexamers were used to reverse transcribe roughly 0.45 to 1 ug of RNA. One entry per CDR3 protein results from TCRdb running MiXCR on the immunoSEQ multiplex PCR reads. The table includes around 200,000 distinct CDR3 sequences, 95% detected once. This sequence originates from a human donor in good health. The chain is built from TRBV20-1 and TRBJ1-5; D remains unclear. Sequencing was performed on CD4+ T cells from PBMCs. CDR3: CSARAPSTWPQHF. In DNA, the CDR3 is TGCAGTGCTAGAGCCCCAAGTACGTGGCCCCAGCATTTT.